This T cell receptor (beta chain) was sequenced for a study of cytomegalovirus exposure and HLA in healthy donors (dated by TCRdb to 2016 to 2017). Concerning the study at large: According to an earlier analysis of a few hundred of the donors, roughly 180 million T cells yielded 90 million to 130 million unique TCR beta sequences and around 280 Gb of sequence data. The number of donors typed differed by locus, with 629-630 for A, B, C, DRB1 and DQB1, 522 for DQA1, nearly 610 for DPA1, and under 490 for DPB1. The study was designed to test whether signatures of past pathogen exposure could be identified by cataloging public T cell receptors. Class I and class II HLA loci were covered by the typing at four-digit resolution. Rather than drawing on any new phenotypic data, the later analysis identified candidate immune exposures from TCR beta sequences and the way those sequences occurred across donors. Of the roughly 420 genotyped donors, roughly 76% were placed in the genetic ancestry cluster associated with self-reported Caucasian donors. The study profiled the T cell repertoires of more than 500 subjects by immunosequencing and related them to cytomegalovirus serostatus. All discovery cohort repertoires had been generated using a single sequencing platform. Genome-wide SNP genotypes for about 65% of the 666 donors were used in a later genetic analysis, which treated that subset as a discovery cohort. To decide whether each TCR beta V gene segment behaved as functional or pseudogenic, an earlier analysis of approximately 600 of the donors relied on high-throughput TCR beta sequencing. About 300 gigabases of sequencing data and approximately 85 million unique TCR sequences were included in an early release covering about 700 HLA-typed donors. Because of strong linkage in the cohort, a few DR-DQ haplotypes were treated as single units for association and clustering. On average, roughly 240,000 unique TCR beta nucleotide sequences were sequenced per donor among a few hundred genotyped donors of the cohort, with 15% to 20% of those sequences being non-productive. Donor age, sex, ethnicity and CMV serostatus were collected together with the repertoire data. To predict cytomegalovirus infection status, the study combined high-throughput TCR immunosequencing, statistical association of individual TCRs with disease status, and machine learning. A later analysis re-examined previously published TCR beta repertoires from more than 550 donors and added high-resolution HLA genotyping to investigate patterns of TCR occurrence. In addition to the first cohort of approximately 650 subjects, a separate validation cohort of approximately 120 different subjects was used. Paper-wide results and their limitations: A few of the identified cytomegalovirus-associated TCR beta chains were confirmed in vitro to be specific for cytomegalovirus antigens. Assigning TCR associations to individual alleles was difficult when HLA alleles, especially DR and DQ, strongly co-occurred. According to the authors, the approach could potentially be generalized to other disease states and immunological phenotypes. An association between a missense DCLRE1C variant and V-gene and J-gene trimming of TCR beta chains was found in a later genetic analysis and replicated in an independent cohort. In a later analysis, several top co-occurrence clusters were reported to appear linked to parvovirus B19, influenza, CMV and Epstein-Barr virus. Sequencing depth was assumed to be roughly uniform across donors in the presence/absence analyses, though that assumption may not hold. Specific HLA alleles were associated with more than 15,000 TCR beta sequences at a false discovery rate of 0.05 in a later analysis. Compared with the 666-donor mean, donors in an Asian-associated ancestry cluster had fewer N-insertions in productive TCRs, according to a later genetic analysis. Broadly in line with IMGT annotations, most TCR beta V segments showed up in productive rearrangements about 87% or about 30% of the time in an earlier analysis of around 550 of the donors. Immune exposure information for the cohort was limited to CMV serostatus. HLA typing was unavailable for some donors at each locus, so association tests used only the typed subset. Correlated functional status among segregating V segments might reflect linkage disequilibrium, but an unknown experimental factor could not be ruled out. Because counts were too low, seventeen rarely observed V segments, including chromosome 9 orphons, were left out of the earlier analysis of a few hundred of the donors. A further reported finding was that TCR beta sequences accurately predicted the HLA-A and HLA-B alleles for most subjects in the first cohort. In a later analysis, HLA-associated TCR beta chains showed more clonal expansion and lower generation probabilities than non-associated chains that were equally common. Most TCR sequences were observed very rarely across donors, whereas some public TCRs were present in many individuals. A total of 164 TCR beta chains were listed by the study as associated with cytomegalovirus. In both the original and validation cohorts, the classifier was reported to diagnose cytomegalovirus status with high specificity and sensitivity. The cohort was sequenced for TCR beta chains only, and without alpha or paired-chain data the features that could be detected were limited. The sequencing pipeline was judged likely to have produced a cluster of highly shared sequence variants as a technical artifact. According to a later analysis, TCR association rates differed among HLA loci, with DRB1 alleles showing the most associated TCRs and HLA-C alleles showing the fewest. Most CMV-associated TCR beta chains appeared to be HLA-restricted in a later analysis, and the HLA associations seemed to be driven largely by CMV exposure.

As regards this clone: It lacks a known antigen. Qualities for individual bases were not recorded, and no much larger clone is one base off.

The cohort comprised hundreds of healthy bone marrow donors. All cohort members were sampled while nominally healthy, although unrecorded immune exposures were likely present. The donor was CMV seronegative and belonged to the group of roughly 330 seronegative cohort members. A peripheral blood sample was collected from each donor, and TCR beta sequencing was performed on peripheral blood mononuclear cells. Genomic DNA was extracted from the blood cell samples with the Qiagen DNeasy Blood Extraction Kit. Receptor amplification or capture employed the immunoSEQ multiplex PCR assay. A mixture of 60 forward primers for TCR Vbeta segments and 13 reverse primers for TCR Jbeta segments was used in the multiplex PCR. The CDR3 region of rearranged TCR beta genes was amplified from genomic DNA by a multiplex PCR assay. On the Illumina HiSeq System, the amplified TCR beta libraries were sequenced as 87-base-pair reads. Regarding the original processing steps: A later analysis tallied 75 million to 85 million unique TCR beta chains across the 666 repertoires, and about 12 million of those chains were shared by two or more donors. A nearest-neighbor algorithm error-corrected the raw reads and collapsed the reads into unique sequences, merging closely related sequences to remove PCR and sequencing errors. CDR3 sequences were aligned to IMGT reference sequences to assign V, D and J gene segments. For a sequence to be retained, a match of at least six nucleotides was required to both a V gene segment and a J gene segment. A rearrangement was called productive if the CDR3 had no stop codons and remained in frame with V and J, and every other rearrangement was called non-productive. CDR3 was defined according to IMGT convention as the region running from the second conserved V-encoded cysteine to the conserved J-encoded phenylalanine. The earlier analysis of about 590 of the donors excluded sequences that lacked an unambiguous match to a single V gene segment. In an earlier analysis of several hundred of the donors, V segments were called functional above 56.7% productive rearrangements and were called segregating when the between-donor standard deviation exceeded 5%. A statistical classification framework was developed to diagnose cytomegalovirus status using the catalog of TCR beta chain sequences. In a later analysis, V and J genes were assigned by comparing TCR nucleotide sequences against IMGT/GENE-DB human TR gene sequences. Using the TCRdist pipeline, a later analysis assigned CDR3 sequences along with most-parsimonious VDJ recombination scenarios. In a later analysis, each TCR beta chain was defined by its CDR3 amino acid sequence together with its V-gene family, and reads without a unique V-gene family were excluded. A later analysis removed 450 to 600 highly shared, low-generation-probability nucleotide sequences to deal with suspected cross-contamination and a sequencing artifact. For each public chain, a later analysis derived a clonal expansion index from normalized ranks of inferred template counts within each repertoire. In a later analysis, generation probabilities were computed using a VDJ recombination model fitted to out-of-frame rearrangements, and the results were checked against IGoR. In a later analysis, TCR-TCR, TCR-HLA and TCR-CMV co-occurrence was scored with hypergeometric tests, and a repertoire-size bias correction was applied to TCR pairs. A later analysis estimated false discovery rates by permuting HLA or CMV assignments 20 times. In a later analysis, co-occurring TCRs were grouped using DBSCAN, with TCRdist sequence similarity added in when clustering inside HLA-allele-positive subsets. For co-occurrence clustering, repertoires with fewer than 30,000 or more than 120,000 public chains were excluded, along with five or six repertoires with anomalous nucleotide sharing. TCRdb obtained this table from immuneACCESS and retained in-frame rearrangements with V and J assigned. These tables miss some clones; where compared with another copy, unresolved V genes account for less than half of the shortfall, and the remainder is unexplained. V and J calls and clone size follow that table, whereas D and trimming were derived from the DNA. The sample table holds 99,000 or so clones, of which 75% to 85% were seen once. The ten largest clones take up over 5% of the sample.

The sample taken for sequencing was PBMCs. This sequence was found in a man aged 18 to 30 in good health and CMV-seronegative.

This receptor carries the CDR3 CASSWTSARADEQYF. The nucleotides are TGCGCCAGCAGCTGGACTAGCGCCAGAGCAGACGAGCAGTACTTC. The rearrangement joined TRBV5-1 to TRBJ2-7; 9 middle bases align to TRBD2. The germline V gene gives CDR1 as SGHRS and CDR2 as YFSETQ. For this chain, trimming is 3 bases at the V end and 5 bases at the J end, and the number of junction bases without a gene match is 9. The CDR3 numbers 15 residues from cysteine through phenylalanine. The DNA shown is the 45-base CDR3, in frame from base 1.